Presented here are 30 T cell receptor beta chains from one specimen sequenced in a study of T cells after yellow fever vaccination. Via MiXCR, TCRdb re-called the 5' RACE reads, giving one row per CDR3 protein. Of about 200,000 distinct CDR3 sequences listed, 2.5% to 3.5% are singletons. This material consisted of CD4+ T cells sorted from PBMCs, taken 10 days after the yellow fever booster vaccination. All receptors derive from a man younger than 35 who received the YFV17D yellow fever vaccine.

This clonotype has just a few counts. As DNA, the CDR3 is TGTGCCAGCAGCTTAGAAAGGCCCCCACTATACTCCTATAATTCACCCCTCCACTTT. Translating gives CASSLERPPLYSYNSPLHF. The chain uses TRBV7-8 and TRBJ1-6, with D unclear. The germline V gene encodes CDR1 SGHVS and CDR2 FQNEAQ. This CDR3 comprises 19 residues. Between the trimmed V and J ends, which lost 1 base and 0 bases, there was a span of 16 bases.

The chain links TRBV19 to TRBJ1-2; TRBD1 agrees at 10 bases. Germline trimming cut 8 bases from V and 3 bases from J; bases unmatched to any gene: 15. The V gene's germline CDR1 is LNHDA and CDR2 SQIVND (reference sequence). The CDR3 consists of 17 residues. The CDR3 bases are TGTGCCAGTCTCTCCGGGGACAGGGGAGACAAAGACTATGGCTACACCTTC. Translating it yields CASLSGDRGDKDYGYTF.

A few counts support this clonotype. The chain links TRBV6-5 to TRBJ2-7; D gene ambiguous. The CDR3 covers 14 residues. V lost 5 bases and J lost 1, with 12 bases in between. Germline values: CDR1 MNHEY, CDR2 SVGAGI. CDR3 sequence reads: CASSQWVASYEQYF. For the CDR3, the DNA is TGTGCCAGCAGTCAGTGGGTGGCATCCTACGAGCAGTACTTC.

The V call is TRBV30, the J call TRBJ1-2; perhaps TRBD1 as D (6 bases). Germline V gene sequence: CDR1 GTSNPN, CDR2 SVGIG (reference sequence). The CDR3 totals 13 residues. V was cut by 2 bases and J by 7 bases, with 14 bases left in between. The chain's CDR3 is CAWSRGLEVGYTF. As DNA, the CDR3 is TGTGCCTGGAGTAGGGGGTTGGAGGTTGGCTACACCTTC.

This clonotype was counted only a few times. J is TRBJ2-3 and V is TRBV29-1, with a tentative D call TRBD1 (6 bases). Trimming removed 7 bases at V and 1 base at J, with 21 bases between. The CDR3 is 16 residues long. Germline V gene sequence: CDR1 SQVTM, CDR2 ANQGSEA. The CDR3 bases are TGCAGCGCCGCTGGTCTGGGGGCCGGGGGCACAGATACGCAGTATTTT. This codes for CSAAGLGAGGTDTQYF.

This clonotype was observed at least ten times. The CDR3: CASSYGRGRANSPLHF. The CDR3 DNA reads TGTGCCAGCAGTTACGGAAGGGGACGCGCGAATTCACCCCTCCACTTT. The chain uses TRBV6-6 and TRBJ1-6, with D perhaps matching TRBD1 (5 bases). The CDR3 is 16 amino acids. Germline V lookup: CDR1 MNHNY, CDR2 SVGAGI (reference sequence). Trimming stripped 2 bases from V and 7 bases from J, with 15 bases between.

Remarks on this clonotype: This may come from a read error, since a much larger clone is one base off. The chain employs TRBV30 and TRBJ1-1; D might be TRBD1 (6 bases). CDR3 length equals 12 residues. The V gene's germline CDR1 is GTSNPN and CDR2 SVGIG (reference sequence). CDR3 region: CARSDPRDRAFF. CDR3 bases: TGTGCCAGGAGCGACCCCCGTGACAGGGCTTTCTTT.

The chain has TRBV12-3 or TRBV12-4 and TRBJ1-5, with no clear D. This CDR3 is 13 amino acids long. Trimming took off 3 bases at V and 6 bases at J, with 9 bases between the two ends. The CDR3 here is CASSFTGIQPQHF. DNA of the CDR3: TGTGCCAGCAGTTTCACCGGGATTCAGCCCCAGCATTTT.

This clonotype appeared a few times. The chain has TRBV6-2 or TRBV6-3 and TRBJ1-2, with 7 bases aligning to TRBD1. V shed 2 bases, J shed 5 bases, and the junction held 8 bases outside the gene matches. CDR1 is MNHEY and CDR2 is SVGEGT in the germline V gene. The CDR3 sequence is 15 residues long. The CDR3 DNA reads as TGTGCCAGCAGTTACGCCCGGGACAGCTATTATGGCTACACCTTC. As protein: CASSYARDSYYGYTF.

This clonotype was found many times. The V gene is TRBV7-2, the J gene TRBJ1-3; D ambiguous. The CDR3 spans 14 residues. Germline lookup yields CDR1 SGHTA and CDR2 FQGNSA. Between the trimmed V and J ends, which lost 4 bases and 2 bases, there was a span of 9 bases. The DNA for the CDR3 is TGTGCCAGCAGCTCACGTCCGGCTGGAAACACCATATATTTT. This codes for CASSSRPAGNTIYF.

This clonotype has ten or more counts. The V call is TRBV2, the J call TRBJ1-6, with D possibly being TRBD1 (6 bases). The germline V and J ends were trimmed by 4 bases and 7 bases, with 14 bases remaining between them. Looked up from germline, CDR1 is SNHLY and CDR2 is FYNNEI. CDR3 length equals 15 residues. Here the CDR3 reads CASSVAGALNSPLHF. The CDR3, as DNA: TGTGCCAGCAGTGTTGCGGGGGCGCTAAATTCACCCCTCCACTTT. Full variable domain (rest looked up from reference TRBV2 and TRBJ1-6): EPEVTQTPSHQVTQMGQEVILRCVPISNHLYFYWYRQILGQKVEFLVSFYNNEISEKSEIFDDQFSVERPDGSNFTLKIRSTKLEDSAMYFCASSVAGALNSPLHFGNGTRLTVT.

This clonotype turned up a few times. V is TRBV19 and J is TRBJ1-4; D gene ambiguous. This CDR3 is built from 15 residues. V was cut by 2 bases and J by 0 bases, with 7 bases left in between. Germline V gene data show CDR1 as LNHDA and CDR2 as SQIVND (reference sequence). The CDR3 DNA reads TGTGCCAGTAGTATACGAACAGCAACTAATGAAAAACTGTTTTTT. Translating it yields CASSIRTATNEKLFF.

This clonotype was observed a few times. The chain combines TRBV7-2 with TRBJ1-2; 8 bases map to TRBD1. In germline, CDR1 is SGHTA, CDR2 FQGNSA. The V segment lost 4 bases and the J segment 4 bases; nucleotides outside the gene matches: 5. CDR3 length: 14 residues. In nucleotides, the CDR3 is TGTGCCAGCAGCTCAGGACAGGGAGGCTATGGCTACACCTTC. As protein: CASSSGQGGYGYTF.

This clonotype was seen ten or more times. This chain connects TRBV5-5 to TRBJ2-3; possible D gene TRBD2, 6 bases. The CDR3 is made up of 13 amino acids. V dropped 0 bases and J dropped 5 bases, with 7 bases sitting between them. Germline CDR1 and CDR2: SGHKS and YYEKEE (reference sequence). In nucleotides, the CDR3 is TGTGCCAGCAGCTTGGCGGGGGTAGATACGCAGTATTTT. Translation: CASSLAGVDTQYF.

There are many counts of this clonotype. The J gene is TRBJ2-3, the V gene TRBV5-1; 8 nucleotides agree with TRBD2. This CDR3 is 17 amino acids long. The J segment lost 2 bases and the V segment lost 6 bases, leaving 14 bases of the junction unmatched. Germline V gives CDR1 SGHRS, CDR2 YFSETQ. The CDR3 sequence is CASTPDPSGSNTDTQYF. In DNA, the CDR3 is TGCGCCAGCACACCCGATCCTAGCGGGTCGAACACAGATACGCAGTATTTT.

The table lists this clonotype with many counts. This chain connects TRBV20-1 to TRBJ2-2, with TRBD2 matching over 10 bases. CDR1 DFQATT and CDR2 SNEGSKA come from the germline V gene (reference sequence). V trimming: 0 bases; J trimming: 6 bases; junction bases outside the gene matches: 4. The CDR3 is made up of 15 amino acids. The DNA of the CDR3 is TGCAGTGCTAGAGATCAGCGGGGGGGCGCCGGGGAGCTGTTTTTT. Its translation is CSARDQRGGAGELFF.

This clonotype was detected ten times or more. The chain couples TRBV7-3 to TRBJ2-7; perhaps TRBD1 as D (5 bases). Germline V gene data show CDR1 as SGHTA and CDR2 as FQGTGA. Trimming pared 5 bases from V and 1 base from J, leaving 12 bases between. The CDR3 runs to 14 residues. The CDR3 region has the DNA TGTGCCAGCAGCCCTGGGGCCGGATCCTACGAGCAGTACTTC. Translating it yields CASSPGAGSYEQYF.

The genes are TRBV5-6 and TRBJ2-5; no clear D gene. CDR3 length: 13 amino acids. Germline CDR1 and CDR2: SGHDT and YYEEEE. V was shortened by 5 bases and J by 5 bases, with 13 bases between the two germline ends. The CDR3 reads CASSVTTTETQYF. CDR3 nucleotides: TGTGCCAGCAGTGTGACGACGACGGAGACCCAGTACTTC.

The V call is TRBV7-2, the J call TRBJ2-7; no definite D call. Looked up from germline, CDR1 is SGHTA and CDR2 is FQGNSA. V lost 5 bases to trimming and J lost 3 bases, with 8 bases between them. The CDR3 is 12 residues long. The CDR3 nucleotides read TGTGCCAGCAGCCGGCTGGGCTACGAGCAGTACTTC. Protein sequence: CASSRLGYEQYF.

This clonotype occurred a few times. This sequence joins TRBV7-2 and TRBJ2-5, with a possible D match to TRBD2 (6 bases). Germline assignment: CDR1 SGHTA and CDR2 FQGNSA. The CDR3 consists of 12 residues. V was trimmed by 5 bases and J by 3 bases, leaving 7 bases between them. This CDR3 is CASSGGKETQYF. The CDR3 coding sequence is TGTGCCAGCAGCGGAGGGAAAGAGACCCAGTACTTC. Together with reference TRBV7-2 and TRBJ2-5, the CDR3 gives the full variable domain: GAGVSQSPSNKVTEKGKDVELRCDPISGHTALYWYRQSLGQGLEFLIYFQGNSAPDKSGLPSDRFSAERTGGSVSTLTIQRTQQEDSAVYLCASSGGKETQYFGPGTRLLVL.

This clonotype occurred many times. The chain has TRBV19 and TRBJ1-5; D is unresolved. Deletions cut 1 base from V and 7 bases from J, with 5 bases between. CDR1 and CDR2 (germline): LNHDA, SQIVND (reference sequence). The CDR3 has 12 amino acids. Here the CDR3 DNA reads TGTGCCAGTAGTATAGGACTCCAGCCCCAGCATTTT. As protein: CASSIGLQPQHF.

CDR3 sequence reads: CASSLPQDTEAFF. CDR3 nucleotide sequence: TGTGCCAGCAGCCTACCCCAGGACACTGAAGCTTTCTTT. The J gene is TRBJ1-1, the V gene TRBV7-9; D is undetermined. The CDR3 contains 13 residues. The germline V gene encodes CDR1 SEHNR and CDR2 FQNEAQ (reference sequence). The ends were cut back, 5 bases at V and 3 bases at J, with 10 bases in the middle.

The chain employs TRBV20-1 and TRBJ1-2; D may be TRBD1 (6 bases). CDR1 and CDR2 (germline): DFQATT, SNEGSKA (reference sequence). The CDR3 contains 13 residues. V lost 6 bases, J lost 4 bases, and 15 bases lay in between. This CDR3 is CSAKGEVAYGYTF. The CDR3 region has the DNA TGCAGTGCCAAGGGGGAAGTGGCCTATGGCTACACCTTC.

This clonotype has a count of ten or more. The chain is built from TRBV7-9 and TRBJ1-4, with D tentatively TRBD1 (6 bases). With 7 bases removed from V and 7 bases from J, the gap between germline ends came to 22 bases. CDR3 length: 16 amino acids. The germline CDR1 and CDR2 sequences are SEHNR and FQNEAQ (reference sequence). The CDR3 DNA is TGTGCCAGCACCCCCCAAAATTTGGGGGCCGGTGAAAAACTGTTTTTT. Translated: CASTPQNLGAGEKLFF.

The rearrangement joins TRBV6-5 to TRBJ1-1, with unresolved D. The germline CDR1 and CDR2 sequences are MNHEY and SVGAGI. CDR3 length: 17 amino acids. The V end was cut by 0 bases, the J end by 7 bases, with 21 bases between. The CDR3 here is CASSYSRAPSLKGEAFF. The CDR3 nucleotides are TGTGCCAGCAGTTACTCTCGGGCACCTAGTCTGAAGGGTGAAGCTTTCTTT.

The table lists this clonotype with many counts. The chain employs TRBV18 and TRBJ1-2; 8 nucleotides align to TRBD1. Germline assignment: CDR1 KGHSH and CDR2 LQKENI. The ends lost 7 bases at V and 3 bases at J; junction bases unmatched: 10. The CDR3 is made up of 15 amino acids. The DNA for the CDR3 is TGTGCCAGCTTTTCGACAGGGGACGGCGACTATGGCTACACCTTC. This codes for CASFSTGDGDYGYTF.

CDR3 nucleotide sequence: TGCGCCAGCAGCCAAGAGACCCGTGGGGGCTACACCTTC. Its translation: CASSQETRGGYTF. This chain uses TRBV4-3 with TRBJ1-2; D not resolved. This CDR3 contains 13 residues. The ends were cut back, 0 bases at V and 8 bases at J, with 10 bases in the middle. Germline V gene lookup returns CDR1 LGHNA and CDR2 YSLEER.

This clonotype was counted a few times. The gene calls are TRBV15 and TRBJ2-1, with 10 bases matching TRBD2. Trimming cost V 9 bases and J 0 bases; bases outside gene matches: 5. The CDR3 sequence is 15 residues long. Germline V gene lookup returns CDR1 LNHNV and CDR2 YYDKDF (reference sequence). The CDR3 sequence is CATSGGLDSYNEQFF. The CDR3 DNA reads as TGTGCCACTAGCGGGGGGCTAGACTCCTACAATGAGCAGTTCTTC.

There are many counts of this clonotype. This chain uses TRBV7-2 with TRBJ2-1; 8 bases align to TRBD2. The J segment lost 10 bases and the V segment lost 6 bases, leaving 8 bases of the junction unmatched. The CDR3 length is 13 residues. Germline V lookup: CDR1 SGHTA, CDR2 FQGNSA. CDR3 DNA: TGTGCCAGCAGTTGGACTAGCTCGGGGGAGCAGTTCTTC. It yields the protein CASSWTSSGEQFF.

The chain is built from TRBV5-4 and TRBJ1-1, with D uncertain. V dropped 3 bases and J dropped 8 bases, with 14 bases sitting between them. Germline CDR1 reads SGHNT; CDR2 reads YYREEE (reference sequence). The CDR3 totals 13 residues. CDR3 sequence: CASSYRAGTEAFF. The DNA for the CDR3 is TGTGCCAGCAGCTACCGGGCCGGCACAGAAGCTTTCTTT.